The 16 T cell receptor beta chains given below trace back to one sample, sequenced in a study of regulatory and conventional T cells in RAG deficiency (TCRdb year 2017). Before genomic DNA extraction, regulatory T cells were isolated from blood as CD4+CD25-high CD127-low cells. Libraries came from the immunoSEQ multiplex PCR assay. Not all clones reach the TCRdb copy of this immuneACCESS table, which keeps in-frame sequences only. Checked studies attribute under half of the gap to unresolved V genes and leave the rest unexplained. Across this sample there are about 10,000 clones, with around 89% seen only once. The ten largest clones represent 1.3% of the sample. These records were also assigned to another study, of regulatory T cells. As noted in the second study: In the multiplex PCR, 52 forward TRBV primers and 13 reverse TRBJ primers were used, and assay-based and computational corrections were applied for amplification bias.

The sequenced sample was Tregs sorted from blood. The source of these receptors is a human donor in good health.

The CDR3 reads CASSGDRGYTF. CDR3 nucleotide sequence: TGTGCCAGCAGCGGAGATAGAGGCTACACCTTC. V gene TRBV9 combines with J gene TRBJ1-2; D call uncertain. CDR1 is SGDLS and CDR2 is YYNGEE in the germline V gene. Trimming removed 3 bases at V and 8 bases at J, with 8 bases between. CDR3 length equals 11 residues.

V gene TRBV7-8 combines with J gene TRBJ2-2; TRBD2 matches 11 bases. The V segment lost 7 bases and the J segment 1 base; nucleotides outside the gene matches: 2. The CDR3 loop spans 15 amino acids. The V gene's germline CDR1 is SGHVS and CDR2 FQNEAQ. CDR3: CASNLAGGNTGELFF. In DNA form, the CDR3 reads TGTGCCAGCAACCTAGCGGGAGGGAACACCGGGGAGCTGTTTTTT.

The CDR3 is CATSSGGGTDTQYF. CDR3 coding DNA: TGTGCCACCAGCAGCGGGGGAGGAACAGATACGCAGTATTTT. The rearrangement uses TRBV15 and TRBJ2-3; maybe TRBD2 (6 bases). CDR1 is LNHNV, CDR2 YYDKDF, per germline (reference sequence). V shed 3 bases and J shed 3 bases, with 10 bases lying between them. This CDR3 contains 14 residues. The variable domain in full, with the rest retrieved from reference TRBV15 and TRBJ2-3, is DAMVIQNPRYQVTQFGKPVTLSCSQTLNHNVMYWYQQKSSQAPKLLFHYYDKDFNNEADTPDNFQSRRPNTSFCFLDIRSPGLGDTAMYLCATSSGGGTDTQYFGPGTRLTVL.

The chain combines TRBV7-3 with TRBJ2-1; D remains unclear. CDR1 is SGHTA, CDR2 FQGTGA, per germline. The CDR3 spans 14 residues. Trimming left V 6 bases short and J 4 bases short, with 13 bases between. CDR3 amino acids: CASSPSGLYNEQFF. The DNA of the CDR3 is TGTGCCAGCAGTCCCTCGGGCTTATACAATGAGCAGTTCTTC.

The chain is built from TRBV7-9 and TRBJ2-5; 7 nucleotides agree with TRBD2. Germline lookup yields CDR1 SEHNR and CDR2 FQNEAQ (reference sequence). The CDR3 contains 15 residues. V was pared by 2 bases and J by 4 bases, with 7 bases of the junction left unmatched. The DNA for the CDR3 is TGTGCCAGCAGCTTAAGCGGGAACCAACGAGAGACCCAGTACTTC. Its protein is CASSLSGNQRETQYF.

The chain carries TRBV7-9 and TRBJ2-7; TRBD1 matches at 10 bases. This CDR3 contains 15 residues. The germline CDR1 and CDR2 sequences are SEHNR and FQNEAQ (reference sequence). Losses at the gene ends were 4 bases for V and 6 bases for J; bases not matched to a gene: 9. The CDR3 nucleotides read TGTGCCAGCAGCTCGATGGGACAGGGGCTGAGCGAGCAGTACTTC. The encoded protein is CASSSMGQGLSEQYF.

The rearrangement uses TRBV28 and TRBJ1-1; the D is unclear. Germline V gene data show CDR1 as MDHEN and CDR2 as SYDVKM. CDR3 length: 14 amino acids. V lost 3 bases to trimming and J lost 0 bases, with 8 bases between them. The CDR3: CASSFRRMNTEAFF. CDR3 in DNA: TGTGCCAGCAGTTTTAGGCGGATGAACACTGAAGCTTTCTTT.

This clone came up once. The chain employs TRBV18 and TRBJ2-5; possibly TRBD1 for D (6 bases). CDR3 length: 16 residues. The germline CDR1 and CDR2 sequences are KGHSH and LQKENI. The ends were cut back, 1 base at V and 5 bases at J, with 17 bases in the middle. The CDR3 nucleotides are TGTGCCAGCTCACCACTAAGGGACATCATCGGGGAGACCCAGTACTTC. Residues: CASSPLRDIIGETQYF. Supplemented by reference TRBV18 and TRBJ2-5, the full variable domain reads NAGVMQNPRHLVRRRGQEARLRCSPMKGHSHVYWYRQLPEEGLKFMVYLQKENIIDESGMPKERFSAEFPKEGPSILRIQQVVRGDSAAYFCASSPLRDIIGETQYFGPGTRLLVL.

This chain links TRBV6-1 with TRBJ2-7; D may be TRBD2 (6 bases). V shed 7 bases and J shed 4 bases, with 14 bases lying between them. CDR1 and CDR2 from the germline V gene are MNHNS and SASEGT. The length of the CDR3 is 13 residues. As DNA, the CDR3 is TGTGCCAGCACCGGGGACTCCAGATACGAGCAGTACTTC. Translation: CASTGDSRYEQYF.

This chain links TRBV18 with TRBJ1-3; D remains ambiguous. V dropped 2 bases and J dropped 3 bases, with 8 bases sitting between them. The CDR3 has 14 amino acids. CDR1 is KGHSH, CDR2 LQKENI, per germline. CDR3 nucleotides: TGTGCCAGCTCACCATCTGATCTTGGAAACACCATATATTTT. Its translation is CASSPSDLGNTIYF.

The chain employs TRBV9 and TRBJ2-2; perhaps TRBD1 as D (5 bases). The V gene lost 0 bases and the J gene lost 5 bases, with 11 bases spanning the gap. Germline CDR1 is SGDLS and CDR2 is YYNGEE. The CDR3 consists of 15 residues. The CDR3 region is CASSVGPGWTGELFF. CDR3 sequence (DNA): TGTGCCAGCAGCGTAGGTCCAGGGTGGACCGGGGAGCTGTTTTTT.

This chain uses TRBV19 with TRBJ2-1, with 11 nucleotides matching TRBD1. CDR1 LNHDA and CDR2 SQIVND come from the germline V gene (reference sequence). V was clipped by 4 bases and J by 7 bases; unmatched bases: 3. This CDR3 comprises 14 residues. Here the CDR3 DNA reads TGTGCCAGTAGTAAGGGACAGGGGGGGAATGAGCAGTTCTTC. Its translation: CASSKGQGGNEQFF.

V gene TRBV11-3 combines with J gene TRBJ2-7; 8 bases agree with TRBD2. V shed 4 bases and J 2 bases; nucleotides not matched to a gene: 4. Germline CDR1 is SGHNT and CDR2 is YENEEA. This CDR3 spans 14 amino acids. Here the CDR3 DNA reads TGTGCCAGCAGCTCCGGGACTAGACCCTACGAGCAGTACTTC. The encoded protein is CASSSGTRPYEQYF.

Only one count was recorded for this clone. The chain uses TRBV30 and TRBJ1-5; D perhaps matches TRBD1 (6 bases). The CDR3 runs 17 residues. With 2 bases removed from V and 2 bases from J, the gap between germline ends came to 19 bases. Germline V gene lookup returns CDR1 GTSNPN and CDR2 SVGIG (reference sequence). DNA for the CDR3: TGTGCCTGGAGTAGGGGGGTTGGAGGTGAGGGCAATCAGCCCCAGCATTTT. This codes for CAWSRGVGGEGNQPQHF.

This sequence joins TRBV2 and TRBJ1-5; no reliable D call. V was shortened by 6 bases and J by 2 bases, with 11 bases between the two germline ends. Germline V lookup: CDR1 SNHLY, CDR2 FYNNEI. The CDR3 is 14 amino acids. CDR3 loop: CASRNNRGNQPQHF. CDR3 DNA sequence: TGTGCCAGCAGAAATAACCGTGGCAATCAGCCCCAGCATTTT.

This clone has a single count. The chain uses TRBV29-1 and TRBJ2-1; D is ambiguous. The CDR3 has 15 amino acids. Trimming shortened V by 4 bases and J by 0 bases, and 13 bases separated the two germline ends. CDR1 is SQVTM and CDR2 is ANQGSEA in the germline V gene. The CDR3 nucleotides read TGCAGCGTTGGATTTGGCGGAAGCTCCTACAATGAGCAGTTCTTC. This gives the protein CSVGFGGSSYNEQFF.